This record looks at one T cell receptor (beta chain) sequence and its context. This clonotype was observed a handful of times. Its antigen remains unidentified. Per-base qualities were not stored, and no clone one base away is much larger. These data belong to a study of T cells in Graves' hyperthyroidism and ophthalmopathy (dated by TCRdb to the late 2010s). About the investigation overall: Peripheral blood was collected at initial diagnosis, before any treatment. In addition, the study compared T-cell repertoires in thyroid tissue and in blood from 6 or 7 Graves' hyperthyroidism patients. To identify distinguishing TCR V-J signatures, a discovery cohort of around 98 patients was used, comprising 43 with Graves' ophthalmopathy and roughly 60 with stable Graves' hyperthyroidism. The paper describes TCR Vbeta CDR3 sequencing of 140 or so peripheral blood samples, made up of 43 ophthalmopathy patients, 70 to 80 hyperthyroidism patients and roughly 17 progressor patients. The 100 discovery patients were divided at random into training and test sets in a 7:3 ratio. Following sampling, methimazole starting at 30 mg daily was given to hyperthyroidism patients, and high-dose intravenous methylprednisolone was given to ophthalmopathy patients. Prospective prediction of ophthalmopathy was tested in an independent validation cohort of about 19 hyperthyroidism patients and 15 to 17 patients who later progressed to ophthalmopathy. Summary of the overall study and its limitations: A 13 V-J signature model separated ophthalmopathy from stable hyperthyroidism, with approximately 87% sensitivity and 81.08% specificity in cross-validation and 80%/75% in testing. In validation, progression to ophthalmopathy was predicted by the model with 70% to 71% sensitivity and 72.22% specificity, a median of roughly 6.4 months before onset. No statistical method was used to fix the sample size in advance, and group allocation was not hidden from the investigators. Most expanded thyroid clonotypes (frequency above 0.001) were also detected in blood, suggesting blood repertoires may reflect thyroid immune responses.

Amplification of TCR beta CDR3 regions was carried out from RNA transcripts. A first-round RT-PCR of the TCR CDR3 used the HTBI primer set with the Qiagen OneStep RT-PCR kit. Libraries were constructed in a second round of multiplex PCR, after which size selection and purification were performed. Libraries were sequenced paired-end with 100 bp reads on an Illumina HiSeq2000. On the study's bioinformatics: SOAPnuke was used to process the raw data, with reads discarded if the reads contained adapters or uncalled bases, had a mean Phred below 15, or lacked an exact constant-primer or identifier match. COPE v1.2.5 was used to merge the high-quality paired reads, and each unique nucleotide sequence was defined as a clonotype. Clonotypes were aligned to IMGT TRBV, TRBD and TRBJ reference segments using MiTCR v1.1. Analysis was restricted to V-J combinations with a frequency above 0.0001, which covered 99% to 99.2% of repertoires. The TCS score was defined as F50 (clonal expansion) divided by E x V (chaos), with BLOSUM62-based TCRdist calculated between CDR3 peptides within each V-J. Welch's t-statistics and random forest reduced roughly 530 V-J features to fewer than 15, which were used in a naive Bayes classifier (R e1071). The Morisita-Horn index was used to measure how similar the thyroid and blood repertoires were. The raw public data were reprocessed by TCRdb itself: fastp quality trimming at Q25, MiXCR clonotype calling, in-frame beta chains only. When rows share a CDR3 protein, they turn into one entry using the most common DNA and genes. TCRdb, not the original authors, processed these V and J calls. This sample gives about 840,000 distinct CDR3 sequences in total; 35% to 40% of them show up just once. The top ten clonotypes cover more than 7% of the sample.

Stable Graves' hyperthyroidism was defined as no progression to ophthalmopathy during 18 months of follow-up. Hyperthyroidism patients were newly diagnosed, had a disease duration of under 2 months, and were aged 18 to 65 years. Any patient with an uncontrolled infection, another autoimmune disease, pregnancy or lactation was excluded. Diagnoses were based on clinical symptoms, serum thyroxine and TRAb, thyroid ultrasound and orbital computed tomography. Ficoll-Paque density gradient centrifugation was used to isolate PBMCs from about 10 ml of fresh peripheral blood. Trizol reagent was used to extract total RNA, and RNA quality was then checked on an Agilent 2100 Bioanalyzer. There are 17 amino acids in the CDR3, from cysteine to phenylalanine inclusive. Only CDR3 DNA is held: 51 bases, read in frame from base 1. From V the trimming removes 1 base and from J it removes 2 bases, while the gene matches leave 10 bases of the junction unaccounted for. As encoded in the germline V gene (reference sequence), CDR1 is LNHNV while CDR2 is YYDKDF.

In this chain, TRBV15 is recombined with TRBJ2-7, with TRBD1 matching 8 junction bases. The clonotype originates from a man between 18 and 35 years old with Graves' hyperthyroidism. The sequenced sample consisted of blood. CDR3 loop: CATSRAPGQGLTYEQYF. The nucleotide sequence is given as TGTGCCACCAGCAGAGCCCCCGGACAGGGCCTTACCTACGAGCAGTACTTC.